These 27 T cell receptor beta chains share one sample of origin, sequenced in a study of shared clonotypes between healthy human individuals. Naive CD8 cells, CD45RO-negative and positively selected for CCR7, excluded terminally differentiated effector memory CD45RA+ cells. Measured with immunoSEQ multiplex PCR; TCRdb has only the in-frame clones, and not every one. The sample carries around 2.1 million clones, 85% to 95% recorded once. Material for sequencing was naive CD8+ T cells from PBMCs. Receptor source: a man between 18 and 29 years old in good health. Some clones in this sample may be carry-over from other donors' samples.

This chain uses TRBV19 with TRBJ1-1; 7 bases match TRBD1. Germline V lookup: CDR1 LNHDA, CDR2 SQIVND (reference sequence). This CDR3 contains 15 residues. The V segment lost 5 bases and the J segment 3 bases; nucleotides outside the gene matches: 9. The CDR3 DNA sequence: TGTGCCAGTAGTCCGAGGGACAGTCGGGACACTGAAGCTTTCTTT. Translation gives CASSPRDSRDTEAFF.

The chain links TRBV28 to TRBJ2-1, with a weak D call TRBD2 (6 bases). The germline gives CDR1 MDHEN, CDR2 SYDVKM. CDR3 length: 17 amino acids. V lost 3 bases and J lost 0, with 15 bases in between. Here the CDR3 reads CASSLPALTSSYNEQFF. The CDR3 DNA is TGTGCCAGCAGTTTGCCCGCTCTGACTAGCTCCTACAATGAGCAGTTCTTC.

V is TRBV7-2 and J is TRBJ2-1; D perhaps matches TRBD1 (5 bases). The germline CDR1 and CDR2 sequences are SGHTA and FQGNSA. The CDR3 runs 16 residues. Trimming cost V 2 bases and J 3 bases, with 14 bases left between them. CDR3 in amino acids: CASSLTPQGFYNEQFF. The CDR3 DNA follows: TGTGCCAGCAGCTTAACCCCGCAGGGCTTCTACAATGAGCAGTTCTTC.

The chain uses TRBV19 and TRBJ2-7; 7 nucleotides align to TRBD1. V gave up 5 bases and J gave up 2 bases; unmatched junction bases: 3. Germline CDR1 and CDR2: LNHDA and SQIVND (reference sequence). This CDR3 is built from 13 residues. Written as DNA, the CDR3 is TGTGCCAGTAGTGAGGGACAGACCTACGAGCAGTACTTC. Protein product: CASSEGQTYEQYF.

This chain connects TRBV6-1 to TRBJ1-1; tentative D call: TRBD1 (5 bases). Trimming stripped 2 bases from V and 0 bases from J, with 7 bases between. The germline gives CDR1 MNHNS, CDR2 SASEGT. This CDR3 region has 14 residues. The CDR3 spells CASSEWGMNTEAFF. CDR3 DNA: TGTGCCAGCAGTGAATGGGGGATGAACACTGAAGCTTTCTTT.

This chain uses TRBV28 with TRBJ2-1; D perhaps matches TRBD2 (5 bases). The CDR3 has 15 residues. From germline, CDR1 is MDHEN and CDR2 SYDVKM. V lost 3 bases to trimming and J lost 7 bases, with 16 bases between them. CDR3 amino acids: CASSFAGPLSNEQFF. In DNA form, the CDR3 reads TGTGCCAGCAGTTTTGCGGGCCCCCTATCGAATGAGCAGTTCTTC.

The chain combines TRBV4-3 with TRBJ2-2, with TRBD1 matching 10 bases. V gave up 5 bases and J gave up 5 bases; unmatched junction bases: 8. CDR3 size: 16 residues. Per germline, CDR1 LGHNA and CDR2 YSLEER. The CDR3 DNA is TGCGCCAGCAGCTTTTTTCCGGGACAGGGGACCGGGGAGCTGTTTTTT. This translates into CASSFFPGQGTGELFF.

This clone was detected only once. The chain joins TRBV5-6 to TRBJ1-2, with a tentative D call TRBD1 (5 bases). Germline CDR1 and CDR2: SGHDT and YYEEEE. V was cut by 4 bases and J by 3 bases, with 13 bases left in between. CDR3 size: 14 residues. CDR3 region: CASSLGRYDYGYTF. The CDR3 DNA is TGTGCCAGCAGCCTGGGACGGTACGACTATGGCTACACCTTC.

The chain links TRBV7-2 to TRBJ2-1; 12 bases are shared with TRBD2. V lost 3 bases to trimming and J lost 10 bases; unmatched junction nucleotides: 7. The CDR3 is made up of 15 amino acids. Germline lookup yields CDR1 SGHTA and CDR2 FQGNSA. DNA of the CDR3: TGTGCCAGCAGCTTGGGGACTAGCGGGTTTAACGAGCAGTTCTTC. Translation gives CASSLGTSGFNEQFF.

This clone was seen once. The chain couples TRBV13 to TRBJ1-4; D not certain. Germline lookup yields CDR1 PRHDT and CDR2 FYEKMQ (reference sequence). The CDR3 runs 13 residues. Trimming removed 7 bases at V and 0 bases at J, with 6 bases between. CDR3 DNA: TGTGCCAGCACTAGATCAACTAATGAAAAACTGTTTTTT. As protein: CASTRSTNEKLFF. Combining the CDR3 with reference TRBV13 and TRBJ1-4 gives the whole variable domain AAGVIQSPRHLIKEKRETATLKCYPIPRHDTVYWYQQGPGQDPQFLISFYEKMQSDKGSIPDRFSAQQFSDYHSELNMSSLELGDSALYFCASTRSTNEKLFFGSGTQLSVL.

The chain has TRBV29-1 and TRBJ2-3; the match to TRBD2 covers 8 bases. The V gene's germline CDR1 is SQVTM and CDR2 ANQGSEA. V was clipped by 3 bases and J by 5 bases; unmatched bases: 16. This CDR3 region has 17 residues. CDR3 DNA: TGCAGCGTTGAGGACCGTGGCGGGCCGGGGGGGCAAGATACGCAGTATTTT. Protein sequence: CSVEDRGGPGGQDTQYF.

This rearrangement joins TRBV7-9 to TRBJ1-2; weak D call: TRBD1 (6 bases). Germline V gene lookup returns CDR1 SEHNR and CDR2 FQNEAQ (reference sequence). This CDR3 has 16 amino acids. Trimming cost V 5 bases and J 0 bases, with 16 bases left between them. CDR3 region: CASSQLDRLANYGYTF. CDR3 coding DNA: TGTGCCAGCAGCCAGTTAGACAGGTTAGCTAACTATGGCTACACCTTC.

This chain connects TRBV27 to TRBJ1-1; D perhaps matches TRBD1 (6 bases). V was trimmed by 4 bases and J by 0 bases, leaving 12 bases between them. CDR3 length: 15 amino acids. Looked up from germline, CDR1 is MNHEY and CDR2 is SMNVEV (reference sequence). The CDR3 DNA reads TGTGCCAGCAGTTCCAGACAGGCACTGAACACTGAAGCTTTCTTT. Its translation is CASSSRQALNTEAFF.

This rearrangement joins TRBV4-1 to TRBJ1-5, with TRBD1 as a possible D gene (5 bases). V was shortened by 0 bases and J by 4 bases, with 13 bases between the two germline ends. Germline CDR1 MGHRA, CDR2 YSYEKL. There are 16 residues in the CDR3. The CDR3 bases are TGCGCCAGCAGCCAAGAAGGAGGGACGGGTAATCAGCCCCAGCATTTT. The encoded protein is CASSQEGGTGNQPQHF.

The chain couples TRBV7-8 to TRBJ1-1; tentatively, D is TRBD1 (5 bases). Trimming took off 3 bases at V and 0 bases at J, with 11 bases between the two ends. CDR3 length equals 15 residues. The germline V gene encodes CDR1 SGHVS and CDR2 FQNEAQ. Here the CDR3 DNA reads TGTGCCAGCAGCTTTCTAGGGGAAGTGAACACTGAAGCTTTCTTT. It specifies CASSFLGEVNTEAFF.

J is TRBJ2-7 and V is TRBV6-1, with D tentatively TRBD1 (6 bases). V gave up 4 bases and J gave up 2 bases, with 24 bases separating them. Germline CDR1 reads MNHNS; CDR2 reads SASEGT. The CDR3 covers 18 residues. The CDR3 here is CASSGSDTGTLDPYEQYF. CDR3 in DNA: TGTGCCAGCAGTGGCTCGGATACCGGGACACTAGATCCCTACGAGCAGTACTTC.

V and J are TRBV4-1 and TRBJ2-7; D call uncertain. Germline V gene sequence: CDR1 MGHRA, CDR2 YSYEKL. The CDR3 is made up of 14 amino acids. V lost 2 bases to trimming and J lost 1 base, with 9 bases between them. The CDR3 spells CASSQPTQSYEQYF. In DNA, the CDR3 is TGCGCCAGCAGCCAACCGACCCAATCCTACGAGCAGTACTTC.

This sequence joins TRBV7-9 and TRBJ2-7; the D gene is possibly TRBD1 (7 bases). This CDR3 spans 17 amino acids. CDR1 is SEHNR and CDR2 is FQNEAQ in the germline V gene (reference sequence). V dropped 1 base and J dropped 3 bases, with 19 bases sitting between them. CDR3 in DNA: TGTGCCAGCAGCTTAGGTAATCTTGGAGGGACAGTCTACGAGCAGTACTTC. Residues: CASSLGNLGGTVYEQYF.

On this clone: Its ends do not fully match the called genes, so a read error is possible. V and J are TRBV6-1 and TRBJ2-1; 7 bases match TRBD1. Germline loops: CDR1 MNHNS, CDR2 SASEGT. The length of the CDR3 is 12 residues. CDR3 region: CASTPLGQPALF. The CDR3 region has the DNA TGTGCCAGCACTCCCCTGGGACAGCCCGCCCTCTTC.

The V call is TRBV27, the J call TRBJ2-7, with D hard to call. V shed 2 bases and J shed 5 bases, with 10 bases lying between them. The germline CDR1 and CDR2 sequences are MNHEY and SMNVEV (reference sequence). The CDR3 is 13 amino acids. The CDR3 reads CASSLVASHEQYF. In nucleotides, the CDR3 is TGTGCCAGCAGTTTAGTAGCTTCCCACGAGCAGTACTTC.

This chain uses TRBV7-8 with TRBJ2-7, with D possibly matching TRBD1 (5 bases). CDR1 SGHVS and CDR2 FQNEAQ come from the germline V gene. V was trimmed by 6 bases and J by 4 bases, leaving 19 bases between them. This CDR3 spans 15 amino acids. CDR3 coding DNA: TGTGCCAGCAGGCCAGCGCTTGGACACCCTTACGAGCAGTACTTC. Its protein is CASRPALGHPYEQYF.

In this sample, this clone turned up once. This chain links TRBV29-1 with TRBJ2-1; D may be TRBD2 (6 bases). The CDR3 spans 16 residues. V shed 0 bases and J shed 9 bases, with 21 bases lying between them. Germline-derived CDR1 and CDR2 are SQVTM and ANQGSEA. CDR3 sequence (DNA): TGCAGCGTTGAAGATATCGACATACTGACTAGTAGTGAGCAGTTCTTC. This encodes CSVEDIDILTSSEQFF.

Worth noting for this clone: The identical CDR3 is also encoded by other nucleotide sequences in the sample. The chain carries TRBV11-2 and TRBJ2-7, with D unclear. Germline loops: CDR1 SGHAT, CDR2 FQNNGV. The CDR3 loop spans 11 amino acids. Trimming left V 1 base short and J 6 bases short, with 4 bases between. The CDR3 DNA reads as TGTGCCAGCAGCTTAGCTGGCGAGCAGTACTTC. This codes for CASSLAGEQYF.

Concerning this clone: Distinct nucleotide sequences in the sample also encode this CDR3. The chain combines TRBV28 with TRBJ1-1; D call uncertain. Trimming removed 2 bases from V and 1 base from J, with 8 bases in between. Germline-derived CDR1 and CDR2 are MDHEN and SYDVKM. This CDR3 is 14 amino acids long. CDR3 nucleotide sequence: TGTGCCAGCAGTTTAGGGCCTGGGAACACTGAAGCTTTCTTT. Translated: CASSLGPGNTEAFF.

This chain links TRBV7-8 with TRBJ2-3, with unresolved D. V was pared by 1 base and J by 0 bases, with 17 bases between. CDR1 and CDR2 (germline): SGHVS, FQNEAQ. The CDR3 sequence is 18 residues long. The CDR3 nucleotides are TGTGCCAGCAGCTTAGAAATTTTACAGTCCATCAGCACAGATACGCAGTATTTT. This sequence encodes CASSLEILQSISTDTQYF.

This chain joins TRBV30 and TRBJ2-2, with TRBD2 matching 8 bases. The CDR3 is made up of 14 amino acids. The V gene end was trimmed by 1 base and the J gene end by 6 bases; junction bases not matched to a gene: 4. The germline V gene has CDR1 GTSNPN and CDR2 SVGIG (reference sequence). Written as DNA, the CDR3 is TGTGCCTGGAGTGCGCGGACTAGCCCCGGGGAGCTGTTTTTT. Encoded protein: CAWSARTSPGELFF.

This sequence joins TRBV13 and TRBJ2-1; 7 bases are a match to TRBD1. The V gene end was trimmed by 5 bases and the J gene end by 9 bases; junction bases not matched to a gene: 13. CDR3 length equals 15 residues. CDR1 is PRHDT, CDR2 FYEKMQ, per germline (reference sequence). Here the CDR3 DNA reads TGTGCCAGCAGCCAGGGGGTAGAAGGGTGGGGTGAGCAGTTCTTC. Amino acid sequence: CASSQGVEGWGEQFF. Full variable domain (outside the CDR3, taken from reference TRBV13 and TRBJ2-1): AAGVIQSPRHLIKEKRETATLKCYPIPRHDTVYWYQQGPGQDPQFLISFYEKMQSDKGSIPDRFSAQQFSDYHSELNMSSLELGDSALYFCASSQGVEGWGEQFFGPGTRLTVL.